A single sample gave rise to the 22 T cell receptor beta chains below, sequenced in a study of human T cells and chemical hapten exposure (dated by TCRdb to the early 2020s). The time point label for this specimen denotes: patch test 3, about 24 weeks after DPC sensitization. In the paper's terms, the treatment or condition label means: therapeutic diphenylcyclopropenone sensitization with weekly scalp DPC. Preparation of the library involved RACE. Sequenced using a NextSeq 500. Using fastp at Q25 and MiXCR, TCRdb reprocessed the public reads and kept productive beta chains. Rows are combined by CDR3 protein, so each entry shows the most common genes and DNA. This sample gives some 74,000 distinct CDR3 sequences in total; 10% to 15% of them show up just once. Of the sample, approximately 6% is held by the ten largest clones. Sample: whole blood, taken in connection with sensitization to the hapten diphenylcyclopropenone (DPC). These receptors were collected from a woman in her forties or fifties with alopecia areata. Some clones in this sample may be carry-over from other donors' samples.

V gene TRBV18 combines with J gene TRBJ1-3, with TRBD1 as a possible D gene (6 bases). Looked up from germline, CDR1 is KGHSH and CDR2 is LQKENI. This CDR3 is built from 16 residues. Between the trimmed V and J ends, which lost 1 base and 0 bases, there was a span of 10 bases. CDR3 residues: CASSPQRDTSGNTIYF. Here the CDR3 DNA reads TGTGCCAGCTCACCACAGAGGGACACCTCTGGAAACACCATATATTTT.

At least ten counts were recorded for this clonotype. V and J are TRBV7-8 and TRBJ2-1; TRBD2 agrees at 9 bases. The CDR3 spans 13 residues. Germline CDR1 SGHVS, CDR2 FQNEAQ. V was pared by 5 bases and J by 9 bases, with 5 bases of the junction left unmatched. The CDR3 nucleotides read TGTGCCAGCAGCCCGGGACTAGCTCTTGAGCAGTTCTTC. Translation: CASSPGLALEQFF. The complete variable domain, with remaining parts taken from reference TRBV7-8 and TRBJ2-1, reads GAGVSQSPRYKVAKRGQDVALRCDPISGHVSLFWYQQALGQGPEFLTYFQNEAQLDKSGLPSDRFFAERPEGSVSTLKIQRTQQEDSAVYLCASSPGLALEQFFGPGTRLTVL.

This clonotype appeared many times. For the CDR3, the DNA is TGTGCCAGCAGTTTAAAGGCAGGGTGGTCTGAAGCTTTCTTT. Translation: CASSLKAGWSEAFF. The V call is TRBV27, the J call TRBJ1-1, with a possible D match to TRBD1 (5 bases). This CDR3 region has 14 residues. Germline lookup yields CDR1 MNHEY and CDR2 SMNVEV (reference sequence). Deletions cut 2 bases from V and 6 bases from J, with 13 bases between.

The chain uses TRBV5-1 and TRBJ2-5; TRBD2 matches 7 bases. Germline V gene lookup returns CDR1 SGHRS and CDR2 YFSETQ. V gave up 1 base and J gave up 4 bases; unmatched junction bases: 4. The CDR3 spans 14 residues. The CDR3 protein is CASSLPGGRETQYF. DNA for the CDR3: TGCGCCAGCAGCTTGCCGGGAGGAAGAGAGACCCAGTACTTC.

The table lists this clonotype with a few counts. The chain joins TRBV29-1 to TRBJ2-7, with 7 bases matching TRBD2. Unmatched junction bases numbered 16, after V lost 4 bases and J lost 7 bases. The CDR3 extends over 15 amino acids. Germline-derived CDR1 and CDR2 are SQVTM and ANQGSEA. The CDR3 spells CSVGSRLASYYEQYF. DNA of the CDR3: TGCAGCGTTGGGTCGAGACTAGCCTCTTACTATGAGCAGTACTTC.

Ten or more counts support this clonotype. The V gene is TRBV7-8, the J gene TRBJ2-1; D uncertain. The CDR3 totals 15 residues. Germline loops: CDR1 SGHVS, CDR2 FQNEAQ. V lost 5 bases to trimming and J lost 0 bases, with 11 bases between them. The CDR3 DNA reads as TGTGCCAGCAGCCGAGTCACCAGCTCCTACAATGAGCAGTTCTTC. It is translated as CASSRVTSSYNEQFF. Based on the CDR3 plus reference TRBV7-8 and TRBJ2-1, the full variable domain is GAGVSQSPRYKVAKRGQDVALRCDPISGHVSLFWYQQALGQGPEFLTYFQNEAQLDKSGLPSDRFFAERPEGSVSTLKIQRTQQEDSAVYLCASSRVTSSYNEQFFGPGTRLTVL.

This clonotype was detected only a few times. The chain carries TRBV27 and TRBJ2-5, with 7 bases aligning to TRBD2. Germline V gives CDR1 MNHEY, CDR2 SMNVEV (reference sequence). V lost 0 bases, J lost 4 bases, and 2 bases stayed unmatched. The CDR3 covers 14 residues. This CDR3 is CASSLSVAGETQYF. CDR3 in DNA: TGTGCCAGCAGTTTATCTGTAGCGGGAGAGACCCAGTACTTC.

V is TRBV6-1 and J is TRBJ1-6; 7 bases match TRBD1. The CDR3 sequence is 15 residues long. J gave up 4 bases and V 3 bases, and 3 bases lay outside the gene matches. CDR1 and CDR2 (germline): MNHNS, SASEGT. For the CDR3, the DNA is TGTGCCAGCAGTGAGGGGACAGCTTATAATTCACCCCTCCACTTT. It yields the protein CASSEGTAYNSPLHF.

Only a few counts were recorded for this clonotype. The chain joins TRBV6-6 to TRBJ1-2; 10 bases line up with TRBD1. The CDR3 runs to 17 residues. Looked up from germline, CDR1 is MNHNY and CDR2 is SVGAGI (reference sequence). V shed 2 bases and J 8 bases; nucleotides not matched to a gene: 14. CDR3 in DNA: TGTGCCAGCAGTTACCCCGGGACAGGGGTTAGGGAAGTCGGCTACACCTTC. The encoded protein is CASSYPGTGVREVGYTF.

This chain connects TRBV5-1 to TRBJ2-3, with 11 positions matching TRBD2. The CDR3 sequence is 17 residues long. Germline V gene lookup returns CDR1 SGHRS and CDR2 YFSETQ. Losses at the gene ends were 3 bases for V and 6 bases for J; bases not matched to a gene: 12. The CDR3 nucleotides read TGCGCCAGCAGCTCTCGATTAGCGGGAGGGCCTAGTGATACGCAGTATTTT. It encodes CASSSRLAGGPSDTQYF.

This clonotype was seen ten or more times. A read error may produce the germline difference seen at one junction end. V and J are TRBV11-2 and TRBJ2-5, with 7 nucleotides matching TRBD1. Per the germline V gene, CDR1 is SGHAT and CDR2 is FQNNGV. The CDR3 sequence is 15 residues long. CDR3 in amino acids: CASSFRTGSQEAQYF. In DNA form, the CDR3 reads TGTGCCAGCAGCTTCCGGACAGGAAGCCAAGAGGCCCAGTACTTC.

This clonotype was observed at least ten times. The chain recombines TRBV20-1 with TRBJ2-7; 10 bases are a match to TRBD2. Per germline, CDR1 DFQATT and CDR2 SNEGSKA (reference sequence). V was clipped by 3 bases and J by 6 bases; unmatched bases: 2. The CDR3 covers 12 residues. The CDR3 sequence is CSASIAGGEQYF. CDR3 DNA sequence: TGCAGTGCTAGTATAGCGGGAGGCGAGCAGTACTTC.

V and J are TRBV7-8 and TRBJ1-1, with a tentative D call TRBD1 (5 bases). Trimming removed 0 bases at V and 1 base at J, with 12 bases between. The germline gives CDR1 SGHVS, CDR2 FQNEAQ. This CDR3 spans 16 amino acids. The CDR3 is CASSLAKGFRNTEAFF. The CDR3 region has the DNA TGTGCCAGCAGCTTAGCGAAGGGGTTTAGGAACACTGAAGCTTTCTTT.

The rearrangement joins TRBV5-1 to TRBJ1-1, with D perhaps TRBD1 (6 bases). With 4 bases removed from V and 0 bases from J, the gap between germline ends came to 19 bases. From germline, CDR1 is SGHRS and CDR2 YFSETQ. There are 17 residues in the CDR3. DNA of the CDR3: TGCGCCAGCAGCCCCAAAACGGGGGGGCGACTGAACACTGAAGCTTTCTTT. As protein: CASSPKTGGRLNTEAFF.

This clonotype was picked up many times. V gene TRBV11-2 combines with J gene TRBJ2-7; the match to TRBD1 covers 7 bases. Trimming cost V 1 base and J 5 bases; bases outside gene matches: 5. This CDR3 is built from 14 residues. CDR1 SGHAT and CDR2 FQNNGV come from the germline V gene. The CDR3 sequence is CASSLVTGLNEQYF. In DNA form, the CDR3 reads TGTGCCAGCAGCTTAGTGACAGGGCTTAACGAGCAGTACTTC. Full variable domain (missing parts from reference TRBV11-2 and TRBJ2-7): EAGVAQSPRYKIIEKRQSVAFWCNPISGHATLYWYQQILGQGPKLLIQFQNNGVVDDSQLPKDRFSAERLKGVDSTLKIQPAKLEDSAVYLCASSLVTGLNEQYFGPGTRLTVT.

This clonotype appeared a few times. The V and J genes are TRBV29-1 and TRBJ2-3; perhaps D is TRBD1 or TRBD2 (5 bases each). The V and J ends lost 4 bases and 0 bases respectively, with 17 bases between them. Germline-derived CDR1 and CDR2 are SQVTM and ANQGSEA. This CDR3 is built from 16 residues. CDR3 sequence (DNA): TGCAGCGTTGCGTTCGGCACAGGACTTAGCACAGATACGCAGTATTTT. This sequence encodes CSVAFGTGLSTDTQYF.

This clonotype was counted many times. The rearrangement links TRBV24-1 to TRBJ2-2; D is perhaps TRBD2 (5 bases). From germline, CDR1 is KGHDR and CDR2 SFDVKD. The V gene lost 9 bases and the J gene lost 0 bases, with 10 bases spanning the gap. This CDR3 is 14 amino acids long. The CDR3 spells CATAGGPNTGELFF. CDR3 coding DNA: TGTGCCACCGCAGGAGGTCCGAACACCGGGGAGCTGTTTTTT.

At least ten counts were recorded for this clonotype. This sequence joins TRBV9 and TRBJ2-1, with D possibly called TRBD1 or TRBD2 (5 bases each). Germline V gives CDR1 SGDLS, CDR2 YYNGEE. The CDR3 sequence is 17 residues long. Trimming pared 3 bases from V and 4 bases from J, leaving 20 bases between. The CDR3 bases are TGTGCCAGCAGCGCACGACTCAGGGACCCAGCTTACAATGAGCAGTTCTTC. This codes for CASSARLRDPAYNEQFF.

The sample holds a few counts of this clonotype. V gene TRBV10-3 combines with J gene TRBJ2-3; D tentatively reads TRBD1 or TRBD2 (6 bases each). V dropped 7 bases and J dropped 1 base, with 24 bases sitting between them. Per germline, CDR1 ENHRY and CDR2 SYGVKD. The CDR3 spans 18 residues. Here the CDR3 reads CAITETRGAFSGTDTQYF. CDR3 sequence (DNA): TGTGCCATCACCGAGACGAGGGGGGCTTTTAGTGGCACAGATACGCAGTATTTT.

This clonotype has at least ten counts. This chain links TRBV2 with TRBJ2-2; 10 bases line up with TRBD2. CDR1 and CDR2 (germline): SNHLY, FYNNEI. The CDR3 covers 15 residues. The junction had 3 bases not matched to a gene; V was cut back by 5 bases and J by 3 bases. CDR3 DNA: TGTGCCAGCAGTTCTAGCGGGAGTGACACCGGGGAGCTGTTTTTT. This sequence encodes CASSSSGSDTGELFF. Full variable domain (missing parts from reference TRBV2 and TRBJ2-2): EPEVTQTPSHQVTQMGQEVILRCVPISNHLYFYWYRQILGQKVEFLVSFYNNEISEKSEIFDDQFSVERPDGSNFTLKIRSTKLEDSAMYFCASSSSGSDTGELFFGEGSRLTVL.

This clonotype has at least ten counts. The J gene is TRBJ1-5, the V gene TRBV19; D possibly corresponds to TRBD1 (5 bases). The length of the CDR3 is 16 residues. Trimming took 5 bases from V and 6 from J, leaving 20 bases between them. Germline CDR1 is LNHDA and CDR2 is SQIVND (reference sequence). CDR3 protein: CASSPQGAGNSQPQHF. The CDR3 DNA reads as TGTGCCAGTAGTCCCCAGGGAGCGGGGAATAGTCAGCCCCAGCATTTT. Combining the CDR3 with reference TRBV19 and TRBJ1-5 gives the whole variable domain DGGITQSPKYLFRKEGQNVTLSCEQNLNHDAMYWYRQDPGQGLRLIYYSQIVNDFQKGDIAEGYSVSREKKESFPLTVTSAQKNPTAFYLCASSPQGAGNSQPQHFGDGTRLSIL.

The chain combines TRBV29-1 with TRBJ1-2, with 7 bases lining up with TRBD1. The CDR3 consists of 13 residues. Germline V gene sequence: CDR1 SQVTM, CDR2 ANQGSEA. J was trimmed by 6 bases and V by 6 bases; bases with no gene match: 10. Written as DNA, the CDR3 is TGCAGCGTCGGGACTCCGGGACAGAATGGCTACACCTTC. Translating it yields CSVGTPGQNGYTF.